This TCR beta chain was observed in a study of T cell responses to AZD1222 COVID-19 vaccine. This clone was observed once. Its antigen is undetermined. CDR3 length: 15 amino acids. CDR1 is SGHKS, CDR2 YYEKEE, per germline (reference sequence). Trimming cost V 2 bases and J 7 bases, with 13 bases left between them. Sequenced by immunoSEQ multiplex PCR; TCRdb stores in-frame clones only, minus some. The sample consists of around 120,000 clones, about 88% of them appearing once. General observations from the study: As reported, nearly half of all spike-specific TCRs target variant regions that are unmutated. Repertoires were collected only later (after the peak T cell response had occurred). Mostly white British, mostly female donors; authors suggested clonal diversity may be underestimated.

The sample here was peripheral blood, taken on day 0 of AZD1222 vaccination. This TCR was sampled from an adult in good health. The genes are TRBV5-5 and TRBJ1-6, with a weak D call TRBD1 (5 bases). This chain's CDR3 is CASSLGDTSNSPLHF. CDR3 bases: TGTGCCAGCAGCTTAGGGGATACCTCCAATTCACCCCTCCACTTT. The entire variable domain, with the rest obtained from reference TRBV5-5 and TRBJ1-6, is as follows: DAGVTQSPTHLIKTRGQQVTLRCSPISGHKSVSWYQQVLGQGPQFIFQYYEKEERGRGNFPDRFSARQFPNYSSELNVNALLLGDSALYLCASSLGDTSNSPLHFGNGTRLTVT.